This entry is about one TCR beta chain. This entry comes from a study of shared clonotypes between healthy human individuals. Data came from immunoSEQ multiplex PCR; TCRdb stores just in-frame clones and leaves some out. The sample carries under 200,000 clones, 90% to 95% recorded once. Looked up from germline, CDR1 is SEHNR and CDR2 is FQNEAQ (reference sequence). This CDR3 comprises 14 residues. The V gene end was trimmed by 3 bases and the J gene end by 2 bases; junction bases not matched to a gene: 2. Adult Caucasians living in Nashville, Tennessee made up all of the donors. J is TRBJ2-3 and V is TRBV7-9, with 7 bases fitting TRBD2. Sequencing was carried out using naive CD4+ T cells sorted from blood. The sample's subset: CD45RA+ positively selected. The origin of this receptor is a woman under 40 in good health. The CDR3 nucleotides read TGTGCCAGCAGCTTGGGACTACCCACAGATACGCAGTATTTT. Translating gives CASSLGLPTDTQYF.